This TCR beta chain was recorded in a study of blood T cell repertoires in COVID-19. At the level of the study: Some COVID-19 samples were acute and others convalescent; all came from the United States, Italy and Spain.

Self-reported history from a screening survey and questionnaire set each donor's cohort. Cohort 3 donors were reported recovered after two negative PCRs, clearance, or symptom resolution. Per the study methods: Reference gene primers were amplified, and this amplification served to estimate nucleated cell counts. Profiled with immunoSEQ multiplex PCR; TCRdb holds only in-frame clones, not every one. The V and J calls and the clone size are those of that table, but D and trimming were determined from the DNA. The table records over 200,000 clones, roughly four fifths of them present only once. CDR1 and CDR2 from the germline V gene are MNHEY and SVGAGI. This CDR3 spans 16 amino acids. V dropped 0 bases and J dropped 7; count of bases not matched to a gene: 10.

This TCR came from a man aged 60 to 69 who had recovered from COVID-19. The J gene is TRBJ2-5, the V gene TRBV6-5, with 8 bases that match TRBD2. The specimen sequenced was PBMCs or T cells enriched from blood (not recorded which). The CDR3 loop reads CASSYSTTSGRGTQYF. The DNA for the CDR3 is TGTGCCAGCAGTTACTCGACTACTAGCGGTCGTGGGACCCAGTACTTC.